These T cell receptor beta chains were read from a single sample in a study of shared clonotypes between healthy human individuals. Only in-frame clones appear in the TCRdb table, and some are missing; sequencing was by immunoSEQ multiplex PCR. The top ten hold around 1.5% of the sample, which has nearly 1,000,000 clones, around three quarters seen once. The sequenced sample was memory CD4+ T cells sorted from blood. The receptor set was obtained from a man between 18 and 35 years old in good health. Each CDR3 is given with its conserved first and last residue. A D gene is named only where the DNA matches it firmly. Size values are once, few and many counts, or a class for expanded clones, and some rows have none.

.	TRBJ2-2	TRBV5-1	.	TGCGCCAGCAGCCAATCAGGGGCCACCGGGGAGCTGTTTTTT	CASSQSGATGELFF
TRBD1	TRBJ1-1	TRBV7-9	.	TGTGCCAGCAGCTACGGGACAGCCAACACTGAAGCTTTCTTT	CASSYGTANTEAFF
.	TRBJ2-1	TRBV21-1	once	TGTGCCAGCAGCAAACTGGGGAAAGTAGTCACCTACAATGAGCAGTTCTTC	CASSKLGKVVTYNEQFF
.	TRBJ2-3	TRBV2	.	TGTGCCAGCAGTGAACTTTGGGGCACAGATACGCAGTATTTT	CASSELWGTDTQYF
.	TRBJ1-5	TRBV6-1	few	TGTGCCAGCAGCGTTCAGGGCAATCAGCCCCAGCATTTT	CASSVQGNQPQHF
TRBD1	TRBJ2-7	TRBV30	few	TGTGCCTTAGGACAGGGGGCAGGGGAGCAGTACTTC	CALGQGAGEQYF
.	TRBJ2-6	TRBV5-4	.	TGTGCCAGCAGCTTGGCCCCAAGAGCTGGGGCCAACGTCCTGACTTTC	CASSLAPRAGANVLTF
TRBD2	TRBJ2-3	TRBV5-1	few	TGCGCCAGCAGCCCCGGGGGGGCGACAGATACGCAGTATTTT	CASSPGGATDTQYF
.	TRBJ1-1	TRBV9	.	TGTGCCAGCAGCGTGATAGACGGATACACTGAAGCTTTCTTT	CASSVIDGYTEAFF
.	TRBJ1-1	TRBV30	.	TGTGCCTGGAGTGTAGGCCCCTGGGGAGGGGGTACTGAAGCTTTCTTT	CAWSVGPWGGGTEAFF
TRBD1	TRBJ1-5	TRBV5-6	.	TGTGCCAGCAGCTTTCAGGGGGAGGAGGTCAATCAGCCCCAGCATTTT	CASSFQGEEVNQPQHF
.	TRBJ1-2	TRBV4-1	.	TGCGCCAGCAGCCAAGCTGCGACGGATTACTATGGCTACACCTTC	CASSQAATDYYGYTF
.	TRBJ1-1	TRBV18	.	TGTGCCAGCTCACCACCTCGTACATTTAGGGGCACTGAAGCTTTCTTT	CASSPPRTFRGTEAFF
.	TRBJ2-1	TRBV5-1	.	TGCGCCAGCAGCCCGGAGGGGACTTACAATGAGCAGTTCTTC	CASSPEGTYNEQFF
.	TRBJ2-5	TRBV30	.	TGCGCCTGGAGTTCTGACGAAACCCAGTACTTC	CAWSSDETQYF
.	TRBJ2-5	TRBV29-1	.	TGCAGCGTTGAGGCAGGTTGGGGGGAGACCCAGTACTTC	CSVEAGWGETQYF
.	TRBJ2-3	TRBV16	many	TGTGCCAGCAGCCAATGGAGGGAAGATACGCAGTATTTT	CASSQWREDTQYF
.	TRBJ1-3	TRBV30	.	TGTGCCTGGAGTTTGGATGCTGGAAACACCATATATTTT	CAWSLDAGNTIYF
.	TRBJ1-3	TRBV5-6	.	TGTGCCAGCAGCTTGGGGGTCAGGGCGAACTCTGGAAACACCATATATTTT	CASSLGVRANSGNTIYF
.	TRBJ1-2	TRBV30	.	TGTGCCTGGAATATGGGGACTAAATTGGGGTATGGCTACACCTTC	CAWNMGTKLGYGYTF
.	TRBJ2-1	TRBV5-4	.	TGTGCCAGCAGCTCAGGGTCGCGGCCCGGGGACAATGAGCAGTTCTTC	CASSSGSRPGDNEQFF
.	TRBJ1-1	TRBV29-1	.	TGCAGCGTTGAAGCAAACACTGAAGCTTTCTTT	CSVEANTEAFF
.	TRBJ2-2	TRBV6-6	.	TGTGCCAGCAGACCAGTGAACACCGGGGAGCTGTTTTTT	CASRPVNTGELFF
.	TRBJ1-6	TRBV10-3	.	TGTGCCATCAGTGAGAAAGATAATTCACCCCTCCACTTT	CAISEKDNSPLHF
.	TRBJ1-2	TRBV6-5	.	TGTGCCAGCAGTTCTCCACGTATTCCTGGCTACACCTTC	CASSSPRIPGYTF
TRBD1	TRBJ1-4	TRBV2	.	TGTGCCAGCAGTACCGGGACAGGGGGCGGAGGTGAAAAACTGTTTTTT	CASSTGTGGGGEKLFF
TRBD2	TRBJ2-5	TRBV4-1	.	TGCGCCAGCAGCCAAGACTTGCTGCGGGGGGCAAAAGAGACCCAGTACTTC	CASSQDLLRGAKETQYF
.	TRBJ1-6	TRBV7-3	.	TGTGCCAGCAGCCTCGGGAATAATAATTCACCCCTCCACTTT	CASSLGNNNSPLHF
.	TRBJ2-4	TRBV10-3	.	TGTGCCATCAGTGAGGGCGGGAAAAACATTCAGTACTTC	CAISEGGKNIQYF
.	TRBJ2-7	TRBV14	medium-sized	TGTGCCAGCAGCCAAGAAACAGCCTCCTACGAGCAGTACTTC	CASSQETASYEQYF
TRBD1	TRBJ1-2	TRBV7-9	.	TGTGCCAGCAGCTTGCGGGACAGTTCTAACTATGGCTACACCTTC	CASSLRDSSNYGYTF
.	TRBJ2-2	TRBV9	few	TGTGCCAGCAGCGTAGGAGGGCCTGGGAACACCGGGGAGCTGTTTTTT	CASSVGGPGNTGELFF
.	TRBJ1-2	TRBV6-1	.	TGTGCCAGCAGTGTTCAGGTACAGGACTATGGCTACACCTTC	CASSVQVQDYGYTF
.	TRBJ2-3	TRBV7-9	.	TGTGCCAGCAGCTCAACCCTGCAGGGATTGACAGATACGCAGTATTTT	CASSSTLQGLTDTQYF
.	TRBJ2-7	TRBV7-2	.	TGTGCCAGCAGCTTACGACAGGGTGGCGGGAACGAGCAGTACTTC	CASSLRQGGGNEQYF
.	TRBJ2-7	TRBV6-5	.	TGTGCCACCAACCCGGGACGCAGCACCTACGAGCAGTACTTC	CATNPGRSTYEQYF
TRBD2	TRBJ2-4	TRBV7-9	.	TGTGCCAGCAGCTTGGGTAGCGGGCAGATAGCCAAAAACATTCAGTACTTC	CASSLGSGQIAKNIQYF
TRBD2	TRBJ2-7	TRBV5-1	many	TGCGCCAGCAGCATAGGACTAGTCGGTTACGAGCAGTACTTC	CASSIGLVGYEQYF
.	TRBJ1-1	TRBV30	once	TGTGCCTGGAAATCAACTCCGACAGCGAACACTGAAGCTTTCTTT	CAWKSTPTANTEAFF
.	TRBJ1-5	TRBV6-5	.	TGTGCCACTAGAAGGGGCCGCGGCAGCAATCAGCCCCAGCATTTT	CATRRGRGSNQPQHF
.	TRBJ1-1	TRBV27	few	TGTGCCAGCAGTTTATCGCGGGGCACTGAAGCTTTCTTT	CASSLSRGTEAFF
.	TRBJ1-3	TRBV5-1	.	TGCGCCAGCAGCTTACAAAGGATCGGGATAATCAAGAGCTCTGGAAACACCATATATTTT	CASSLQRIGIIKSSGNTIYF
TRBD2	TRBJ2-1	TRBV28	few	TGTGCCAGCAGTTTATGGTGGACTAGCGGCTCCTACAATGAGCAGTTCTTC	CASSLWWTSGSYNEQFF
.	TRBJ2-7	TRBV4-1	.	TGCGCCAGCAGCCAAGATTTTTTTACCCTGGGCACTAGTCGAGTATCCGAGCAGTACTTC	CASSQDFFTLGTSRVSEQYF
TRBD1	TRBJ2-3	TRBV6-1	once	TGTGCCAGCAGTGCGGACAGGGGCGGCACAGATACGCAGTATTTT	CASSADRGGTDTQYF
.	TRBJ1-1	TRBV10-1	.	TGCGCCAGCAGTGTCCTCTCCAGGGGGAACACTGAAGCTTTCTTT	CASSVLSRGNTEAFF
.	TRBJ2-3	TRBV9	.	TGTGCCAGCAGCCCAGGGGGGCGTAACACAGATACGCAGTATTTT	CASSPGGRNTDTQYF
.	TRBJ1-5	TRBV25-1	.	TGTGCCAGCAGTGAAACAGGGCATGATCAGCCCCAGCATTTT	CASSETGHDQPQHF
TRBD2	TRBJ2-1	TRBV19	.	TGTGCCAGTAGCGGCGCGGGAGGACGCCCAGGGTATGAGCAGTTCTTC	CASSGAGGRPGYEQFF